The 21 T cell receptor beta chains listed next were all sequenced from one sample in a study of cytomegalovirus exposure and HLA in healthy donors. Vbeta (60) and Jbeta (13) primers were used in the PCR. TCRdb's table, derived via immunoSEQ multiplex PCR, lists solely in-frame clones and lacks some. The sample lists about 160,000 clones, around 82% occurring once. Sequenced: PBMCs. All receptors come from a man aged 45-65 years in good health and CMV-seropositive.

CDR3 in DNA: TGTGCCAGCAGCTTCCGGACTGGAGACAATCAGCCCCAGCATTTT. This codes for CASSFRTGDNQPQHF. The chain combines TRBV6-6 with TRBJ1-5; D call uncertain. The CDR3 has 15 amino acids. Germline values: CDR1 MNHNY, CDR2 SVGAGI (reference sequence). With 6 bases removed from V and 3 bases from J, the gap between germline ends came to 15 bases.

There are a few counts of this clone. The chain links TRBV4-3 to TRBJ1-3; TRBD1 matches at 9 bases. V was pared by 2 bases and J by 4 bases, with 6 bases of the junction left unmatched. In germline, CDR1 is LGHNA, CDR2 YSLEER. The CDR3 is 16 amino acids. CDR3 nucleotides: TGCGCCAGCAGCCAAACAGGGGGCGCGTCGGGAAACACCATATATTTT. This codes for CASSQTGGASGNTIYF.

The gene calls are TRBV5-1 and TRBJ2-5; possibly TRBD1 for D (6 bases). The CDR3 totals 12 residues. Germline CDR1 and CDR2: SGHRS and YFSETQ. V gave up 2 bases and J gave up 5 bases, with 7 bases separating them. The CDR3 reads CASSFQGETQYF. The CDR3 DNA reads as TGCGCCAGCAGCTTCCAGGGGGAGACCCAGTACTTC.

In regard to this clone: Other DNA sequences in the sample encode the same CDR3. The J gene is TRBJ2-7, the V gene TRBV7-6, with 9 bases identical to TRBD1. The CDR3 is made up of 15 amino acids. V was clipped by 5 bases and J by 3 bases; unmatched bases: 8. The V gene's germline CDR1 is SGHVS and CDR2 FNYEAQ. CDR3 residues: CASSPDRDRVYEQYF. CDR3 coding DNA: TGTGCCAGCAGCCCAGACCGGGACAGGGTCTACGAGCAGTACTTC.

The chain carries TRBV28 and TRBJ1-1, with D possibly TRBD1 on 5 matching bases. The V end lost 2 bases, the J end lost 5 bases, and 15 bases lay between the germline ends. The V gene's germline CDR1 is MDHEN and CDR2 SYDVKM. The CDR3 is 15 residues long. The chain's CDR3 is CASSLNSRAGTEAFF. For the CDR3, the DNA is TGTGCCAGCAGTTTAAATTCCAGGGCGGGAACTGAAGCTTTCTTT.

The V gene is TRBV19, the J gene TRBJ2-5; 7 bases match TRBD1. Trimming took 6 bases from V and 3 from J; bases not matched to a gene: 4. This CDR3 comprises 13 residues. Germline V gives CDR1 LNHDA, CDR2 SQIVND (reference sequence). The CDR3 loop reads CASRSGGEETQYF. As DNA, the CDR3 is TGTGCCAGTAGATCAGGGGGAGAAGAGACCCAGTACTTC.

The chain uses TRBV7-6 and TRBJ2-1; 10 bases align to TRBD2. V shed 6 bases and J 10 bases; nucleotides not matched to a gene: 3. The length of the CDR3 is 12 residues. The germline V gene has CDR1 SGHVS and CDR2 FNYEAQ. CDR3 sequence: CASRKLAGEQFF. CDR3 DNA: TGTGCCAGCAGAAAACTAGCGGGGGAGCAGTTCTTC.

This clone was seen only once. The rearrangement joins TRBV6-5 to TRBJ2-2; 7 nucleotides align to TRBD2. Germline assignment: CDR1 MNHEY and CDR2 SVGAGI. The V segment lost 5 bases and the J segment 7 bases; nucleotides outside the gene matches: 7. The CDR3 spans 14 residues. CDR3 nucleotides: TGTGCCAGCAGTGCGACTAGCTCGGGCGGGGAGCTGTTTTTT. It is translated as CASSATSSGGELFF.

This clone came up a few times. The chain recombines TRBV7-2 with TRBJ2-5; TRBD1 aligns across 10 bases. The CDR3 consists of 16 residues. V shed 5 bases and J 5 bases; nucleotides not matched to a gene: 11. CDR1 and CDR2 (germline): SGHTA, FQGNSA. CDR3 sequence reads: CASSPIGDRGRETQYF. CDR3 coding DNA: TGTGCCAGCAGCCCAATCGGTGACAGGGGGCGGGAGACCCAGTACTTC.

The CDR3 region has the DNA TGTGCCAGCAGCTTCCGTCTCTCTAGCACAGATACGCAGTATTTT. Translating it yields CASSFRLSSTDTQYF. The chain combines TRBV5-4 with TRBJ2-3; the D is unclear. The CDR3 totals 15 residues. Germline-derived CDR1 and CDR2 are SGHNT and YYREEE (reference sequence). V lost 2 bases, J lost 0 bases, and 10 bases lay in between.

This rearrangement joins TRBV5-1 to TRBJ1-1, with 9 bases fitting TRBD1. Germline CDR1 is SGHRS and CDR2 is YFSETQ. The V and J ends lost 5 bases and 0 bases, in that order; junction bases with no gene match: 8. This CDR3 comprises 16 residues. CDR3 sequence: CASSIMTGGVNTEAFF. As DNA, the CDR3 is TGCGCCAGCAGTATAATGACAGGGGGGGTGAACACTGAAGCTTTCTTT.

The chain is built from TRBV7-9 and TRBJ1-2; D is uncertain. CDR3 length: 13 amino acids. V lost 5 bases, J lost 6 bases, and 13 bases lay in between. In germline, CDR1 is SEHNR, CDR2 FQNEAQ (reference sequence). DNA of the CDR3: TGTGCCAGCAGCCGTCGTAGTCCCGATGGCTACACCTTC. This gives the protein CASSRRSPDGYTF.

By share of the sample, this clone is medium-sized. V is TRBV6-5 and J is TRBJ1-5; D is possibly TRBD1 (5 bases). The CDR3 contains 13 residues. Per germline, CDR1 MNHEY and CDR2 SVGAGI. With 6 bases removed from V and 4 bases from J, the gap between germline ends came to 10 bases. The CDR3 spells CASRASGNQPQHF. The CDR3 DNA reads as TGTGCCAGCAGAGCCTCAGGGAATCAGCCCCAGCATTTT.

CDR3 sequence (DNA): TGTGCCAGCTCCTTCGACAGGGGGCGAGAGCAGTACTTC. It encodes CASSFDRGREQYF. The V gene is TRBV5-8, the J gene TRBJ2-7, with TRBD1 matching over 10 bases. This CDR3 contains 13 residues. The germline V gene has CDR1 SGHTS and CDR2 YDEGEE. J was trimmed by 7 bases and V by 7 bases; bases with no gene match: 8.

V usage is TRBV6-5 and J usage is TRBJ1-2, with D possibly matching TRBD1 (6 bases). Germline-derived CDR1 and CDR2 are MNHEY and SVGAGI. V lost 6 bases to trimming and J lost 7 bases, with 21 bases between them. The CDR3 runs to 15 residues. The CDR3: CASRLAGGAGRGYTF. In DNA, the CDR3 is TGTGCCAGCAGGCTCGCGGGGGGCGCAGGACGTGGCTACACCTTC.

This clone occurred once. The rearrangement uses TRBV5-1 and TRBJ2-6; a weak D match, TRBD2 (5 bases). Germline V lookup: CDR1 SGHRS, CDR2 YFSETQ. The CDR3 extends over 14 amino acids. Trimming removed 4 bases at V and 1 base at J, with 6 bases between. The CDR3, as DNA: TGCGCCAGCAGCCCGGGATCTGGGGCCAACGTCCTGACTTTC. Its translation is CASSPGSGANVLTF.

The chain links TRBV30 to TRBJ2-7; D is possibly TRBD2 (6 bases). CDR1 and CDR2 (germline): GTSNPN, SVGIG (reference sequence). CDR3 length: 14 residues. The ends were cut back, 0 bases at V and 7 bases at J, with 16 bases in the middle. The CDR3 coding sequence is TGTGCCTGGAGTGTACTGGCGGGATCGAGTGAGCAGTACTTC. Its translation is CAWSVLAGSSEQYF. Full variable domain (remainder filled in from reference TRBV30 and TRBJ2-7): SQTIHQWPATLVQPVGSPLSLECTVEGTSNPNLYWYRQAAGRGLQLLFYSVGIGQISSEVPQNLSASRPQDRQFILSSKKLLLSDSGFYLCAWSVLAGSSEQYFGPGTRLTVT.

The J gene is TRBJ1-1, the V gene TRBV28; TRBD1 matches 10 bases. V was pared by 2 bases and J by 9 bases, with 9 bases of the junction left unmatched. This CDR3 is built from 15 residues. Per the germline V gene, CDR1 is MDHEN and CDR2 is SYDVKM. CDR3 in DNA: TGTGCCAGCAGTTTAGGGGCGGACAGGGGGTGGAAAGCTTTCTTT. It yields the protein CASSLGADRGWKAFF. Together with reference TRBV28 and TRBJ1-1, the CDR3 gives the full variable domain: DVKVTQSSRYLVKRTGEKVFLECVQDMDHENMFWYRQDPGLGLRLIYFSYDVKMKEKGDIPEGYSVSREKKERFSLILESASTNQTSMYLCASSLGADRGWKAFFGQGTRLTVV.

The chain links TRBV6-1 to TRBJ1-5; 7 nucleotides match TRBD1. The CDR3 has 14 amino acids. The ends lost 6 bases at V and 2 bases at J; junction bases unmatched: 4. The germline gives CDR1 MNHNS, CDR2 SASEGT. The CDR3: CASSVDRGNQPQHF. The CDR3 DNA sequence: TGTGCCAGCAGCGTAGACAGGGGCAATCAGCCCCAGCATTTT.

This clone came up once. This chain uses TRBV6-5 with TRBJ1-6; D is ambiguous. The CDR3 runs to 14 residues. Trimming took off 7 bases at V and 7 bases at J, with 14 bases between the two ends. Germline values: CDR1 MNHEY, CDR2 SVGAGI. In DNA, the CDR3 is TGTGCCAGCAAGTGGCAGTCCCAGAATTCACCCCTCCACTTT. This translates into CASKWQSQNSPLHF.

This clone came up once. The rearrangement links TRBV2 to TRBJ1-5, with TRBD1 as a possible D gene (5 bases). Germline-derived CDR1 and CDR2 are SNHLY and FYNNEI. The CDR3 runs 15 residues. The V and J ends lost 2 bases and 4 bases respectively, with 12 bases between them. The CDR3, as DNA: TGTGCCAGCAGTGAAACGATACAGGTTAATCAGCCCCAGCATTTT. Translated: CASSETIQVNQPQHF.